These T cell receptor beta chains were read from a single sample in a study of shared clonotypes between healthy human individuals. Profiled with immunoSEQ multiplex PCR; TCRdb holds only in-frame clones, not every one. The sample yields millions of clones, about 93% seen once. Sequencing was carried out using naive CD8+ T cells from PBMCs. All receptors derive from a man in his late teens or twenties in good health. Some clones in this sample may be carry-over from other donors' samples. The CDR3 runs from the conserved cysteine through the conserved F or W. A D gene is named only where the DNA matches it firmly. Some rows have no size entry. The others give once, few or many, or a class for an expanded clone.

V gene,J gene,D gene,clone size,CDR3 DNA,CDR3 protein
TRBV27,TRBJ2-7,.,.,TGTGCCAGCAGTTTTTCTTTAGGGACACAGTCCTACGAGCAGTACTTC,CASSFSLGTQSYEQYF
TRBV28,TRBJ2-7,.,.,TGTGCCAGCAGTTTCGAGGACAGAGTCTACGAGCAGTACTTC,CASSFEDRVYEQYF
TRBV6-1,TRBJ2-3,.,.,TGTGCCAGCAGTGGCCAAGAAGTTGAACCAGATACGCAGTATTTT,CASSGQEVEPDTQYF
TRBV29-1,TRBJ2-7,TRBD1,.,TGCAGCGTTGTCCCGGGACAGGGACTCTACGAGCAGTACTTC,CSVVPGQGLYEQYF
TRBV2,TRBJ2-1,TRBD2,.,TGTGCCAGCAGTGAGAGTAGCGGGAGAATGTGGAATGAGCAGTTCTTC,CASSESSGRMWNEQFF
TRBV6-5,TRBJ2-2,.,.,TGTGCCAGCAGCCAGATGGGGAACACCGGGGAGCTGTTTTTT,CASSQMGNTGELFF
TRBV6-1,TRBJ2-5,.,.,TGTGCCAGCAGTGAACGGAAGGGGGTGGAGACCCAGTACTTC,CASSERKGVETQYF
TRBV5-6,TRBJ2-1,.,few,TGTGCCAGCAGCTCCCCACCCTCGGGGTACAATGAGCAGTTCTTC,CASSSPPSGYNEQFF
TRBV5-4,TRBJ1-5,.,.,TGTGCCAGCAGCTACCGGGACACCCTGGGGAATCAGCCCCAGCATTTT,CASSYRDTLGNQPQHF
TRBV23-1,TRBJ1-2,TRBD1,.,TGCGCCAGCAGTCAACCGGGACAGGGGATGAACTATGGCTACACCTTC,CASSQPGQGMNYGYTF
TRBV7-9,TRBJ2-1,TRBD2,.,TGTGCCAGCAGCTTGGGGGGAGGGAATGAGCAGTTCTTC,CASSLGGGNEQFF
TRBV6-5,TRBJ2-7,.,.,TGTGCCAGCAGCCCCGGGACGGTAACCTACGAGCAGTACTTC,CASSPGTVTYEQYF
TRBV6-5,TRBJ2-1,TRBD2,.,TGTGCCAGCAGGGGACTAGCGGGAGGGGGCAATGAGCAGTTCTTC,CASRGLAGGGNEQFF
TRBV7-9,TRBJ1-1,.,.,TGTGCCAGCAGCTTAGGAGCGGGGGCAGGGACTGAAGCTTTCTTT,CASSLGAGAGTEAFF
TRBV11-3,TRBJ2-1,TRBD1,.,TGTGCCAGCAGCTTAGGATTTCAGGGGGCTTCGATGAATGAGCAGTTCTTC,CASSLGFQGASMNEQFF
TRBV11-2,TRBJ2-1,TRBD2,.,TGTGCCAGCAGCTTAGATGGGGTATGGCGGGAGGGCCGGAATGAGCAGTTCTTC,CASSLDGVWREGRNEQFF
TRBV4-3,TRBJ2-1,.,.,TGCGCCAGCGGGACTGGCCTCGAAACCTACAATGAGCAGTTCTTC,CASGTGLETYNEQFF
TRBV7-9,TRBJ2-2,TRBD1,.,TGTGCCAGCAGCTTAGTGACAGGGATCACCGGGGAGCTGTTTTTT,CASSLVTGITGELFF
TRBV10-3,TRBJ1-5,.,.,TGTGCCATCAGTGAGTCTCTGGGAGGTAGCAATCAGCCCCAGCATTTT,CAISESLGGSNQPQHF
TRBV27,TRBJ2-7,TRBD2,.,TGTGCCAGCGCTGACGGGGCTAGCGGGACGCGAGAGCAGTACTTC,CASADGASGTREQYF
TRBV10-3,TRBJ2-7,TRBD2,once,TGTGCCTCGCGGGAGGGCCTCGAGCAGTACTTC,CASREGLEQYF
TRBV9,TRBJ1-1,.,once,TGTGCCAGCAGCATGGAGGGCGGACTGAACACTGAAGCTTTCTTT,CASSMEGGLNTEAFF
TRBV12-5,TRBJ1-1,.,few,TGTGCTAGTGTCGGGGGGAACACTGAAGCTTTCTTT,CASVGGNTEAFF
TRBV11-2,TRBJ1-4,TRBD1,once,TGTGCCAGCAGCTTAGACGTACGAGGAGGACAGGGTTACGGAAAACTGTTTTTT,CASSLDVRGGQGYGKLFF
TRBV19,TRBJ2-7,.,.,TGTGCCAGTAGTCTCAGCGGGTTAGGACAGTACGAGCAGTACTTC,CASSLSGLGQYEQYF
TRBV27,TRBJ1-5,.,once,TGTGCCAGCAGTCCACAAGCGGGCAGGGTAGGGGTTGGGCCCCAGCATTTT,CASSPQAGRVGVGPQHF
TRBV15,TRBJ2-3,.,.,TGTGCCACCAGCAGAGTACGGGGCACAGATACGCAGTATTTT,CATSRVRGTDTQYF
TRBV19,TRBJ2-7,.,.,TGTGCCAGTAGTATCGGACCGCATTACGAGCAGTACTTC,CASSIGPHYEQYF
TRBV28,TRBJ1-5,TRBD1,.,TGTGCCAGCAGCGGACAGGGAAGGAATCAGCCCCAGCATTTT,CASSGQGRNQPQHF
TRBV5-6,TRBJ1-2,.,.,TGTGCCAGCAGCTTTGACAGGCAACCTAACTATGGCTACACCTTC,CASSFDRQPNYGYTF
TRBV29-1,TRBJ1-5,.,.,TGCAGCGTTGAAGGGGACGACGGCAATCAGCCCCAGCATTTT,CSVEGDDGNQPQHF
TRBV13,TRBJ2-2,TRBD2,.,TGTGCCAGCAGTGCGATAGCGGGAGGAGGCGGGGAGCTGTTTTTT,CASSAIAGGGGELFF
TRBV27,TRBJ2-7,.,.,TGTGCCAGCAGTTTAAGGTTGGGGGCCTACGAGCAGTACTTC,CASSLRLGAYEQYF
TRBV27,TRBJ1-5,.,.,TGTGCCAGCAGTTCCAGGACAGCTGAGAATCAGCCCCAGCATTTT,CASSSRTAENQPQHF
TRBV19,TRBJ2-1,TRBD2,.,TGTGCCAGTAGTACGGGACTAGCGGGAGAGGGCCTTCTAGGTAGTTTCTTC,CASSTGLAGEGLLGSFF
TRBV19,TRBJ1-5,TRBD1,.,TGTGCCAGTAGTCCAGGGACAGCTAGCAATCAGCCCCAGCATTTT,CASSPGTASNQPQHF
TRBV5-1,TRBJ2-1,.,.,TGCGCCAGCGGACTTCGGGATAATGAGCAGTTCTTC,CASGLRDNEQFF
TRBV4-1,TRBJ1-4,TRBD1,.,TGCGCCAGCAGCCAACCGCCGGGACAGGGTTTTGAAAAACTGTTTTTT,CASSQPPGQGFEKLFF
TRBV5-6,TRBJ2-7,.,.,TGTGCCAGCAGCTTCATAGCCTACGAGCAGTACTTC,CASSFIAYEQYF
TRBV7-9,TRBJ2-7,.,.,TGTGCCAGCAGCTTATTGGGGGGACCCGAGCAGTACTTC,CASSLLGGPEQYF
TRBV27,TRBJ2-1,.,.,TGTGCCAGCAGCCCGCTCCTCGGGGGCGTTGAGCAGTTCTTC,CASSPLLGGVEQFF
TRBV15,TRBJ2-1,.,.,TGTGCCACCGGGGACAATATGAACAATGAGCAGTTCTTC,CATGDNMNNEQFF
TRBV9,TRBJ1-2,.,once,TGTGCCAGCAGCCCAGGCTCCTCCGACTATGGCTACACCTTC,CASSPGSSDYGYTF